This T cell receptor beta chain was retrieved from a study of breast tumors, draining lymph nodes, adjacent tissues. Study-level points and caveats: Luminal-like breast cancer showed significantly higher tumor–nontumor repertoire similarity than basal-like. Data only fit, rather than demonstrated, lymph node origin of most tumor T cells. Tumor TCR diversity was below lymph nodes but above nontumor tissue. Data fit most tumor T cells coming from lymph node, expanding in tumor.

Ten or more counts support this clonotype. Its antigen is still unknown. This CDR3 region has 12 residues. CDR1 is SNHLY, CDR2 FYNNEI, per germline. Trimming removed 7 bases from V and 9 bases from J, with 15 bases in between. Breast cancer patients provided tissue from their axillary draining lymph nodes. TCRdb re-called the multiplex PCR reads with MiXCR, one entry per CDR3 protein. The data hold approximately 200,000 distinct CDR3 sequences, with 31% observed a single time. The sequence came from a female donor with breast cancer. Some clones in this sample may be carry-over from other donors' samples. Sequencing input: axillary lymph node tissue. This chain uses TRBV2 with TRBJ2-5; no clear D gene. CDR3 in DNA: TGTGCCAGCACCCTGCTGGCTCTTCCCCAGTACTTC. It codes for CASTLLALPQYF.